The 8 T cell receptor beta chains reported below all come from one sample, sequenced in a study of cytomegalovirus exposure and HLA in healthy donors. The data were produced by immunoSEQ multiplex PCR, yet TCRdb's version contains in-frame clones alone and is incomplete. Seen here are 82,000 or so clones, roughly 94% observed once, and the top ten hold approximately 0.69%. Specimen: PBMCs. The receptors here all came from a woman aged 18-29 years in good health and CMV-seronegative.

The rearrangement links TRBV7-2 to TRBJ1-2; D remains unclear. Germline values: CDR1 SGHTA, CDR2 FQGNSA. Trimming cost V 5 bases and J 5 bases, with 15 bases left between them. This CDR3 is 14 amino acids long. The CDR3 protein is CASSPTMGSYGYTF. CDR3 DNA sequence: TGTGCCAGCAGCCCCACCATGGGGAGTTATGGCTACACCTTC.

The V gene is TRBV7-2, the J gene TRBJ1-5, with 7 bases lining up with TRBD1. CDR3 length equals 15 residues. V gave up 5 bases and J gave up 2 bases; unmatched junction bases: 6. Germline CDR1 and CDR2: SGHTA and FQGNSA. Here the CDR3 reads CASSLGQVGNQPQHF. DNA for the CDR3: TGTGCCAGCAGCCTAGGACAGGTGGGCAATCAGCCCCAGCATTTT.

The chain recombines TRBV5-1 with TRBJ2-3; perhaps TRBD2 as D (6 bases). CDR3 length: 12 amino acids. CDR1 and CDR2 (germline): SGHRS, YFSETQ. Trimming removed 7 bases at V and 6 bases at J, with 12 bases between. In DNA, the CDR3 is TGCGCCAGCGGGGGGAATCGGGATACGCAGTATTTT. It is translated as CASGGNRDTQYF. The full variable domain, in which reference TRBV5-1 and TRBJ2-3 provide the parts outside the CDR3, is KAGVTQTPRYLIKTRGQQVTLSCSPISGHRSVSWYQQTPGQGLQFLFEYFSETQRNKGNFPGRFSGRQFSNSRSEMNVSTLELGDSALYLCASGGNRDTQYFGPGTRLTVL.

V gene TRBV19 combines with J gene TRBJ1-2, with D unresolved. V lost 7 bases, J lost 2 bases, and 11 bases lay in between. The CDR3 consists of 13 residues. Looked up from germline, CDR1 is LNHDA and CDR2 is SQIVND (reference sequence). CDR3 bases: TGTGCCAGTACAGGCGTGACCAACTATGGCTACACCTTC. Its protein product is CASTGVTNYGYTF. Full variable domain (outside the CDR3, taken from reference TRBV19 and TRBJ1-2): DGGITQSPKYLFRKEGQNVTLSCEQNLNHDAMYWYRQDPGQGLRLIYYSQIVNDFQKGDIAEGYSVSREKKESFPLTVTSAQKNPTAFYLCASTGVTNYGYTFGSGTRLTVV.

V usage is TRBV30 and J usage is TRBJ1-1; no firm D call. Trimming took off 0 bases at V and 1 base at J, with 6 bases between the two ends. The CDR3 loop spans 13 amino acids. Per germline, CDR1 GTSNPN and CDR2 SVGIG (reference sequence). This chain's CDR3 is CAWSVVGNTEAFF. In DNA, the CDR3 is TGTGCCTGGAGTGTAGTCGGGAACACTGAAGCTTTCTTT.

V usage is TRBV5-4 and J usage is TRBJ1-1; D might be TRBD1 (5 bases). Looked up from germline, CDR1 is SGHNT and CDR2 is YYREEE (reference sequence). V shed 3 bases and J shed 0 bases, with 12 bases lying between them. The CDR3 is 15 residues long. The CDR3 nucleotides read TGTGCCAGCAGCTCCCCGACAGAACTGAACACTGAAGCTTTCTTT. Translated: CASSSPTELNTEAFF.

The chain joins TRBV18 to TRBJ1-4; unclear D gene. V lost 0 bases, J lost 4 bases, and 3 bases lay in between. Germline V gene lookup returns CDR1 KGHSH and CDR2 LQKENI. The CDR3 is 13 residues long. In nucleotides, the CDR3 is TGTGCCAGCTCACCACCGAGTAATGAAAAACTGTTTTTT. Translation: CASSPPSNEKLFF.

V usage is TRBV27 and J usage is TRBJ2-5; D is unclear. The CDR3 totals 13 residues. V was cut by 6 bases and J by 0 bases, with 8 bases left in between. From germline, CDR1 is MNHEY and CDR2 SMNVEV (reference sequence). CDR3 sequence: CASSLQYQETQYF. For the CDR3, the DNA is TGTGCCAGCAGCCTCCAGTACCAAGAGACCCAGTACTTC.